Presented here are 32 T cell receptor beta chains from one specimen sequenced in a study of T cell changes during pregnancy in multiple sclerosis. The protocol was immunoSEQ multiplex PCR, while the TCRdb copy is restricted to in-frame clones and leaves out a portion. The sample contains about 39,000 clones, less than 90% of which appear only once. The input for sequencing was CD4+ T cells from peripheral blood mononuclear cells, taken before pregnancy. These receptors were obtained from a female donor with multiple sclerosis, enrolled in a pregnancy study.

The chain employs TRBV7-2 and TRBJ2-5, with no clear D. The CDR3 is 16 amino acids. CDR1 is SGHTA, CDR2 FQGNSA, per germline. Trimming took off 2 bases at V and 2 bases at J, with 15 bases between the two ends. CDR3: CASSLKLGKRQETQYF. The CDR3 DNA is TGTGCCAGCAGCTTAAAGCTAGGTAAACGGCAAGAGACCCAGTACTTC. Looking up the rest from reference TRBV7-2 and TRBJ2-5 gives the full variable domain: GAGVSQSPSNKVTEKGKDVELRCDPISGHTALYWYRQSLGQGLEFLIYFQGNSAPDKSGLPSDRFSAERTGGSVSTLTIQRTQQEDSAVYLCASSLKLGKRQETQYFGPGTRLLVL.

V gene TRBV4-1 combines with J gene TRBJ1-1; a possible D gene is TRBD1 (5 bases). This CDR3 is built from 11 residues. V was trimmed by 4 bases and J by 10 bases, leaving 10 bases between them. Germline CDR1 MGHRA, CDR2 YSYEKL. For the CDR3, the DNA is TGCGCCAGCAGCCCAGGGTTCGCAGCTTTCTTT. Its translation: CASSPGFAAFF.

The rearrangement joins TRBV10-3 to TRBJ1-4; D might be TRBD1 (5 bases). CDR3 length: 15 amino acids. Germline values: CDR1 ENHRY, CDR2 SYGVKD. V gave up 2 bases and J gave up 8 bases, with 15 bases separating them. CDR3 residues: CAISELGTGDEKLFF. The CDR3 DNA follows: TGTGCCATCAGTGAGCTGGGGACGGGAGACGAAAAACTGTTTTTT.

This clone occurred a few times. The chain carries TRBV19 and TRBJ1-1; 8 bases agree with TRBD1. V shed 9 bases and J 4 bases; nucleotides not matched to a gene: 7. CDR1 and CDR2 (germline): LNHDA, SQIVND (reference sequence). This CDR3 comprises 13 residues. The CDR3 coding sequence is TGTGCCAGCAGGGTCACAGGGGGCACTGAAGCTTTCTTT. It yields the protein CASRVTGGTEAFF.

CDR3 sequence reads: CASSLTTGANTEAFF. The DNA for the CDR3 is TGTGCCAGCAGCCTTACGACAGGGGCGAACACTGAAGCTTTCTTT. The chain couples TRBV5-8 to TRBJ1-1; TRBD1 matches at 8 bases. The germline V gene has CDR1 SGHTS and CDR2 YDEGEE. The CDR3 has 15 amino acids. J gave up 1 base and V 4 bases, and 6 bases lay outside the gene matches.

This clone was detected only a few times. This rearrangement joins TRBV5-4 to TRBJ1-1, with D possibly matching TRBD1 (5 bases). This CDR3 contains 15 residues. Between the trimmed V and J ends, which lost 5 bases and 0 bases, there was a span of 14 bases. From germline, CDR1 is SGHNT and CDR2 YYREEE (reference sequence). The CDR3 DNA reads as TGTGCCAGCAGGGTGGGGGGGGGAGTGAACACTGAAGCTTTCTTT. It yields the protein CASRVGGGVNTEAFF. The full variable domain, its missing parts supplied by reference TRBV5-4 and TRBJ1-1, is ETGVTQSPTHLIKTRGQQVTLRCSSQSGHNTVSWYQQALGQGPQFIFQYYREEENGRGNFPPRFSGLQFPNYSSELNVNALELDDSALYLCASRVGGGVNTEAFFGQGTRLTVV.

About this clone: No DNA is shown, since the ends of the CDR3 on it are uncertain; the CDR3 is the one TCRdb lists. This chain joins TRBV5-4 and TRBJ1-2; the table gives TRBD1 as D, unverified against the DNA. The V gene's germline CDR1 is SGHNT and CDR2 YYREEE (reference sequence). The CDR3 is 17 amino acids in total, end residues counted. CDR3 region: CASSLTRGPFGSGTASF.

This sequence joins TRBV2 and TRBJ1-2; 7 bases agree with TRBD1. Germline V lookup: CDR1 SNHLY, CDR2 FYNNEI. Trimming cost V 9 bases and J 1 base; bases outside gene matches: 14. The CDR3 is 16 residues long. The CDR3 DNA follows: TGTGCCAGTCCGACAGGGACGTCGATTAATAACTATGGCTACACCTTC. It translates to CASPTGTSINNYGYTF. Full variable domain (missing parts from reference TRBV2 and TRBJ1-2): EPEVTQTPSHQVTQMGQEVILRCVPISNHLYFYWYRQILGQKVEFLVSFYNNEISEKSEIFDDQFSVERPDGSNFTLKIRSTKLEDSAMYFCASPTGTSINNYGYTFGSGTRLTVV.

The CDR3 loop is CASIGQGAKGYTF. The CDR3 nucleotides are TGTGCCAGTATTGGACAGGGGGCAAAAGGCTACACCTTC. V gene TRBV19 combines with J gene TRBJ1-2; 11 nucleotides agree with TRBD1. The germline gives CDR1 LNHDA, CDR2 SQIVND (reference sequence). The CDR3 length is 13 residues. V lost 7 bases to trimming and J lost 8 bases; unmatched junction nucleotides: 6.

The rearrangement joins TRBV18 to TRBJ2-5, with D maybe TRBD2 (6 bases). CDR3 length: 15 amino acids. The germline gives CDR1 KGHSH, CDR2 LQKENI. V was cut by 3 bases and J by 2 bases, with 13 bases left in between. CDR3 bases: TGTGCCAGCTCACCGGTAGCGGAAATTCAAGAGACCCAGTACTTC. Translating it yields CASSPVAEIQETQYF.

V and J are TRBV6-5 and TRBJ1-6; D is uncertain. V lost 4 bases and J 10 bases, leaving 20 bases between the germline ends. In germline, CDR1 is MNHEY, CDR2 SVGAGI. CDR3 length equals 16 residues. As DNA, the CDR3 is TGTGCCAGCAGTTTCGAATGGACGGACGCGGGATCACCCCTCCACTTT. Amino acid sequence: CASSFEWTDAGSPLHF.

The rearrangement joins TRBV7-3 to TRBJ2-5; 11 bases match TRBD1. Germline trimming cut 5 bases from V and 5 bases from J; bases unmatched to any gene: 4. There are 14 residues in the CDR3. In germline, CDR1 is SGHTA, CDR2 FQGTGA. Here the CDR3 DNA reads TGTGCCAGCAGCGACGGACAGGGGGCCGAGACCCAGTACTTC. Its translation: CASSDGQGAETQYF.

The chain couples TRBV9 to TRBJ2-5, with 7 positions matching TRBD1. V lost 3 bases to trimming and J lost 2 bases; unmatched junction nucleotides: 7. This CDR3 spans 15 amino acids. CDR1 and CDR2 (germline): SGDLS, YYNGEE. CDR3 in DNA: TGTGCCAGCAGCGCCATACGGACAGGACAAGAGACCCAGTACTTC. This codes for CASSAIRTGQETQYF.

The chain uses TRBV7-9 and TRBJ2-1; the D gene is possibly TRBD2 (6 bases). Germline-derived CDR1 and CDR2 are SEHNR and FQNEAQ (reference sequence). The CDR3 runs to 14 residues. The V gene lost 3 bases and the J gene lost 5 bases, with 11 bases spanning the gap. The CDR3: CASSFTGVNNEQFF. The CDR3 DNA follows: TGTGCCAGCAGCTTTACGGGAGTTAACAATGAGCAGTTCTTC.

The genes are TRBV5-6 and TRBJ1-1; D is unclear. The CDR3 runs to 16 residues. Between the trimmed V and J ends, which lost 3 bases and 5 bases, there was a span of 20 bases. The V gene's germline CDR1 is SGHDT and CDR2 YYEEEE. CDR3 sequence: CASSYSPTSIWTEAFF. The DNA for the CDR3 is TGTGCCAGCAGCTACAGTCCCACCTCTATTTGGACTGAAGCTTTCTTT.

J is TRBJ1-2 and V is TRBV6-6, with 10 bases identical to TRBD1. The CDR3 length is 15 residues. Trimming took 4 bases from V and 8 from J; bases not matched to a gene: 10. Germline assignment: CDR1 MNHNY and CDR2 SVGAGI (reference sequence). The CDR3 bases are TGTGCCAGCAGTTGGAGCCGGGACAGGGGCGAGGGCTACACCTTC. Translation: CASSWSRDRGEGYTF.

By its share, this clone is medium-sized (0.01 to 0.1%). The rearrangement uses TRBV11-3 and TRBJ2-1, with 10 bases lining up with TRBD2. The ends lost 5 bases at V and 6 bases at J; junction bases unmatched: 4. This CDR3 contains 14 residues. The germline V gene has CDR1 SGHNT and CDR2 YENEEA. The CDR3 reads CASSTGLAFNEQFF. The CDR3, as DNA: TGTGCCAGCAGCACGGGACTAGCGTTCAATGAGCAGTTCTTC.

The chain joins TRBV7-2 to TRBJ2-3, with TRBD2 identical over 7 bases. The V gene end was trimmed by 1 base and the J gene end by 2 bases; junction bases not matched to a gene: 3. The CDR3 contains 15 residues. Germline-derived CDR1 and CDR2 are SGHTA and FQGNSA. In nucleotides, the CDR3 is TGTGCCAGCAGCTTAGTCGGGGGGAACACAGATACGCAGTATTTT. Amino acids: CASSLVGGNTDTQYF.

The chain combines TRBV27 with TRBJ2-2; D possibly corresponds to TRBD1 (5 bases). In germline, CDR1 is MNHEY, CDR2 SMNVEV (reference sequence). Trimming removed 3 bases at V and 4 bases at J, with 12 bases between. The CDR3 runs 15 residues. The CDR3 protein is CASSFDRPGTGELFF. The DNA for the CDR3 is TGTGCCAGCAGTTTCGACAGACCTGGCACCGGGGAGCTGTTTTTT.

The gene calls are TRBV19 and TRBJ2-2; 9 positions agree with TRBD1. CDR1 and CDR2 from the germline V gene are LNHDA and SQIVND (reference sequence). The CDR3 consists of 16 residues. J gave up 2 bases and V 4 bases, and 5 bases lay outside the gene matches. The CDR3 here is CASSTNRGPNTGELFF. In nucleotides, the CDR3 is TGTGCCAGTAGTACAAACAGGGGGCCTAACACCGGGGAGCTGTTTTTT. Full variable domain (rest looked up from reference TRBV19 and TRBJ2-2): DGGITQSPKYLFRKEGQNVTLSCEQNLNHDAMYWYRQDPGQGLRLIYYSQIVNDFQKGDIAEGYSVSREKKESFPLTVTSAQKNPTAFYLCASSTNRGPNTGELFFGEGSRLTVL.

V gene TRBV2 combines with J gene TRBJ2-7; D might be TRBD1 (6 bases). The V and J ends lost 3 bases and 6 bases respectively, with 18 bases between them. CDR1 is SNHLY and CDR2 is FYNNEI in the germline V gene. The CDR3 sequence is 15 residues long. The CDR3 DNA sequence: TGTGCCAGCAGTGACCTCGGGACAACCCTCGGCGAGCAGTACTTC. Amino acid sequence: CASSDLGTTLGEQYF.

V usage is TRBV7-9 and J usage is TRBJ2-3, with 11 bases lining up with TRBD2. CDR3 size: 19 residues. V shed 5 bases, J shed 7 bases, and the junction held 20 bases outside the gene matches. Germline CDR1 and CDR2: SEHNR and FQNEAQ (reference sequence). CDR3 in amino acids: CASSPIPRLAGGPGNTQYF. The DNA for the CDR3 is TGTGCCAGCAGCCCCATACCCCGTTTAGCGGGAGGGCCGGGAAATACGCAGTATTTT.

V usage is TRBV7-2 and J usage is TRBJ2-3; 10 bases are shared with TRBD2. This CDR3 comprises 17 residues. Per germline, CDR1 SGHTA and CDR2 FQGNSA. Trimming took 5 bases from V and 9 from J; bases not matched to a gene: 17. CDR3 nucleotide sequence: TGTGCCAGCAGCCCCCCCGGACTCAGCGGGGGGGTATCCACGCAGTATTTT. It is translated as CASSPPGLSGGVSTQYF.

This chain links TRBV4-2 with TRBJ2-7; 12 positions agree with TRBD2. In germline, CDR1 is LGHNA, CDR2 YNFKEQ. V trimming: 0 bases; J trimming: 4 bases; junction bases outside the gene matches: 19. The CDR3 is 21 amino acids. The CDR3: CASSQERTSGGLVGGVYEQYF. Written as DNA, the CDR3 is TGTGCCAGCAGCCAAGAACGCACTAGCGGGGGGTTGGTGGGAGGTGTTTACGAGCAGTACTTC.

V and J are TRBV29-1 and TRBJ2-5; D is perhaps TRBD1 (5 bases). The CDR3 length is 13 residues. V shed 7 bases and J shed 5 bases, with 17 bases lying between them. CDR1 is SQVTM and CDR2 is ANQGSEA in the germline V gene. CDR3 loop: CSAEVQGVETQYF. CDR3 coding DNA: TGCAGCGCAGAGGTGCAGGGTGTGGAGACCCAGTACTTC. Filled out from reference TRBV29-1 and TRBJ2-5, the complete variable domain reads SAVISQKPSRDICQRGTSLTIQCQVDSQVTMMFWYRQQPGQSLTLIATANQGSEATYESGFVIDKFPISRPNLTFSTLTVSNMSPEDSSIYLCSAEVQGVETQYFGPGTRLLVL.

Here the CDR3 reads CASSDSGNGYTF. In DNA form, the CDR3 reads TGTGCCAGCAGCGACAGCGGGAATGGCTACACCTTC. The V call is TRBV11-2, the J call TRBJ1-2; D possibly corresponds to TRBD1 (5 bases). CDR1 SGHAT and CDR2 FQNNGV come from the germline V gene. The CDR3 length is 12 residues. Trimming pared 5 bases from V and 6 bases from J, leaving 10 bases between.

This clone has a single count. This chain uses TRBV5-1 with TRBJ2-5, with 7 positions matching TRBD2. Germline V gives CDR1 SGHRS, CDR2 YFSETQ. There are 14 residues in the CDR3. V was clipped by 4 bases and J by 4 bases; unmatched bases: 7. The CDR3 DNA follows: TGCGCCAGCAGCGGGGGGGACTGGAGAGAGACCCAGTACTTC. It encodes CASSGGDWRETQYF.

The chain is built from TRBV19 and TRBJ2-1; D remains unclear. With 5 bases removed from V and 6 bases from J, the gap between germline ends came to 17 bases. CDR3 length: 15 residues. Germline assignment: CDR1 LNHDA and CDR2 SQIVND (reference sequence). In nucleotides, the CDR3 is TGTGCCAGTAGTTTACCGGTGCCCAACGGCAATGAGCAGTTCTTC. It translates to CASSLPVPNGNEQFF. Full variable domain (outside the CDR3, taken from reference TRBV19 and TRBJ2-1): DGGITQSPKYLFRKEGQNVTLSCEQNLNHDAMYWYRQDPGQGLRLIYYSQIVNDFQKGDIAEGYSVSREKKESFPLTVTSAQKNPTAFYLCASSLPVPNGNEQFFGPGTRLTVL.

J is TRBJ2-7 and V is TRBV9; 11 positions agree with TRBD1. CDR1 is SGDLS, CDR2 YYNGEE, per germline. The J segment lost 3 bases and the V segment lost 4 bases, leaving 9 bases of the junction unmatched. CDR3 length: 16 amino acids. CDR3: CASSRGTGGLYYEQYF. The DNA for the CDR3 is TGTGCCAGCAGCAGAGGGACAGGGGGTCTCTACTACGAGCAGTACTTC.

This clone was found a few times. This chain links TRBV5-6 with TRBJ1-2; D might be TRBD1 (5 bases). V was trimmed by 1 base and J by 3 bases, leaving 10 bases between them. The CDR3 runs to 14 residues. Germline V gives CDR1 SGHDT, CDR2 YYEEEE. CDR3 region: CASSLYDRYYGYTF. The CDR3 DNA reads as TGTGCCAGCAGCTTGTACGACAGATACTATGGCTACACCTTC. The entire variable domain, with the rest obtained from reference TRBV5-6 and TRBJ1-2, is as follows: DAGVTQSPTHLIKTRGQQVTLRCSPKSGHDTVSWYQQALGQGPQFIFQYYEEEERQRGNFPDRFSGHQFPNYSSELNVNALLLGDSALYLCASSLYDRYYGYTFGSGTRLTVV.

This clone was found once. This chain uses TRBV9 with TRBJ2-3, with TRBD2 matching over 7 bases. V lost 0 bases and J lost 2; bases outside the gene matches: 12. Germline V gene sequence: CDR1 SGDLS, CDR2 YYNGEE. The CDR3 is made up of 18 amino acids. CDR3 loop: CASSVEEGGRLATDTQYF. For the CDR3, the DNA is TGTGCCAGCAGCGTAGAGGAGGGAGGGCGCCTCGCCACAGATACGCAGTATTTT.

V is TRBV4-3 and J is TRBJ1-2, with TRBD1 as a possible D gene (5 bases). V gave up 0 bases and J gave up 6 bases, with 14 bases separating them. The germline gives CDR1 LGHNA, CDR2 YSLEER. This CDR3 has 15 amino acids. CDR3 nucleotide sequence: TGCGCCAGCAGCCAAGATCCGGGGCGGGAAAATGGCTACACCTTC. This codes for CASSQDPGRENGYTF.